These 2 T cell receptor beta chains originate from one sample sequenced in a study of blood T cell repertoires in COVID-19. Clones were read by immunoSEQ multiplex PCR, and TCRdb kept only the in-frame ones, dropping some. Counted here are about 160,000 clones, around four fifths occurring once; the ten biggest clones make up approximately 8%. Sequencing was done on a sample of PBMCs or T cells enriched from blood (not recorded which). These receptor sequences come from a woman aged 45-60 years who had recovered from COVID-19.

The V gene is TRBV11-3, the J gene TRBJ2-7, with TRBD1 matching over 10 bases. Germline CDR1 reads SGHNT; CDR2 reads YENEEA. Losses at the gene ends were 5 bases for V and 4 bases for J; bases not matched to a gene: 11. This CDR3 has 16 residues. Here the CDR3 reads CASSPPGQGSRYEQYF. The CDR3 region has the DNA TGTGCCAGCAGCCCTCCGGGACAGGGGAGTCGGTACGAGCAGTACTTC.

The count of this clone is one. The CDR3 here is CASSLSGTGDSPLHF. Here the CDR3 DNA reads TGCGCCAGCAGCTTATCCGGGACAGGGGATTCACCCCTCCACTTT. The chain recombines TRBV5-1 with TRBJ1-6, with 10 bases matching TRBD1. This CDR3 has 15 amino acids. Germline CDR1 SGHRS, CDR2 YFSETQ. The J segment lost 8 bases and the V segment lost 2 bases, leaving 4 bases of the junction unmatched.